What follows describes a single T cell receptor (beta chain). Its antigen is undetermined. The sample belongs to a study of T cell responses to AZD1222 COVID-19 vaccine. Study-wide results and caveats: Per reports, nearly half of all spike-specific TCRs target regions that are unmutated in variants. Seropositivity was recorded at baseline in only six AZD1222 recipients.

Clones were read by immunoSEQ multiplex PCR, and TCRdb kept only the in-frame ones, dropping some. The sample holds just over 90,000 clones, 80% to 90% seen once. The CDR3 has 15 residues. Trimming stripped 5 bases from V and 1 base from J, with 14 bases between. The germline V gene has CDR1 SEHNR and CDR2 FQNEAQ (reference sequence). The source of this sequence is an adult who received the AZD1222 COVID-19 vaccine. The sequencing here drew on peripheral blood, taken 28 days after the second AZD1222 dose. The chain is built from TRBV7-9 and TRBJ1-1; D remains ambiguous. CDR3 DNA sequence: TGTGCCAGCAGCCTTATCGAGGGAACGAACACTGAAGCTTTCTTT. It translates to CASSLIEGTNTEAFF.